This TCR beta chain was retrieved from a study of cytomegalovirus exposure and HLA in healthy donors. Study-level points and caveats: V- and J-gene trimming of TCR beta was linked (in a later analysis) to a missense DCLRE1C variant. Some V segments, TRBV6-2 and TRBV6-3 among them, were indistinguishable and were therefore excluded. Reported results showed that the classifier diagnosed cytomegalovirus status with high specificity and sensitivity.

PCR was performed using 60 Vbeta and 13 Jbeta primers. The table came from immunoSEQ multiplex PCR; TCRdb's copy has only in-frame clones and leaves some out. The table records 100,000 or so clones, around three quarters of them present only once. Regarding this clone: As yet, its antigen is unknown.

The V gene's germline CDR1 is LGHNA and CDR2 YNFKEQ. The CDR3 sequence is 14 residues long. Trimming left V 4 bases short and J 4 bases short, with 13 bases between. The J gene is TRBJ1-1, the V gene TRBV4-2; a weak D match, TRBD1 (6 bases). Sequenced sample: PBMCs. The source of this sequence is a human donor in good health. The CDR3 loop reads CASSPSTGLTEAFF. For the CDR3, the DNA is TGTGCCAGCAGCCCAAGTACAGGGCTCACTGAAGCTTTCTTT.